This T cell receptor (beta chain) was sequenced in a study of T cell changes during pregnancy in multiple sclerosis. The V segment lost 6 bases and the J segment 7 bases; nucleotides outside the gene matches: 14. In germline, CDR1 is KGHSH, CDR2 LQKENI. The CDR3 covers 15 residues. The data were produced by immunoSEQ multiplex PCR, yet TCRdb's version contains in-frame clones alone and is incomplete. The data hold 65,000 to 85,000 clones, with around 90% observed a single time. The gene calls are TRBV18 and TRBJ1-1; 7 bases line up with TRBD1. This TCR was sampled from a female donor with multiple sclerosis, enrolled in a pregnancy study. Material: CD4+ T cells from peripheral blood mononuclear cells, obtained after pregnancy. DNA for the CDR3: TGTGCCAGCTCCCGTAAAACAGGGGACGCGAGTGAAGCTTTCTTT. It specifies CASSRKTGDASEAFF. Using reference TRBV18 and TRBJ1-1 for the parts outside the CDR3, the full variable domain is NAGVMQNPRHLVRRRGQEARLRCSPMKGHSHVYWYRQLPEEGLKFMVYLQKENIIDESGMPKERFSAEFPKEGPSILRIQQVVRGDSAAYFCASSRKTGDASEAFFGQGTRLTVV.